These T cell receptor beta chains were read from a single sample in a study of T cells of healthy individuals. TCRdb reprocessed the 5' RACE reads with MiXCR, giving one entry per CDR3 protein. Among more than 60,000 distinct CDR3 sequences listed, roughly 16% were seen once. Every receptor here comes from a human donor in good health. Each CDR3 is given with its conserved first and last residue. Each record gives: CDR3 protein, CDR3 DNA, J gene, V gene, D gene, clone size. A D gene is named only where the DNA matches it firmly. Clone sizes are given selectively: once, few, many, or a class where the clone is expanded.

CASSSHMVRVGGEQYF TGTGCCAGCAGTTCGCACATGGTACGGGTGGGCGGCGAGCAGTACTTC TRBJ2-7 TRBV27 - many
CASSPRDTEAFF TGTGCCAGCAGCCCCCGGGACACTGAAGCTTTCTTT TRBJ1-1 TRBV5-5 - few
CASSYSALNTEAFF TGTGCCAGCAGTTACTCGGCGCTGAACACTGAAGCTTTCTTT TRBJ1-1 TRBV6-5 - many
CASSLAASGADTQYF TGTGCCAGCAGTTTAGCGGCTAGCGGCGCAGATACGCAGTATTTT TRBJ2-3 TRBV12-3/TRBV12-4 TRBD2 many
CASSQDRQFTYEQYF TGCGCCAGCAGCCAAGACAGGCAGTTTACCTACGAGCAGTACTTC TRBJ2-7 TRBV4-1 - many
CASSRDRDREQYF TGTGCCAGCAGCCGCGACAGGGACCGCGAGCAGTACTTC TRBJ2-7 TRBV6-6 TRBD1 -
CASSLGELSYNEQFF TGTGCCAGCAGCTTGGGGGAGTTGTCCTACAATGAGCAGTTCTTC TRBJ2-1 TRBV9 - many
CATSPRGRDFFGETQYF TGTGCCACCAGCCCTCGAGGAAGGGACTTCTTCGGGGAGACCCAGTACTTC TRBJ2-5 TRBV15 - many
CASGTSGGAYEQYF TGTGCCAGTGGGACTAGCGGGGGGGCCTACGAGCAGTACTTC TRBJ2-7 TRBV28 TRBD2 few
CASSQTGGKGNQPQHF TGTGCCAGCAGCCAGACAGGGGGCAAGGGCAATCAGCCCCAGCATTTT TRBJ1-5 TRBV12-3/TRBV12-4 TRBD1 -
CASSLGRFSGAGTQYF TGCGCCAGCAGCTTGGGGCGATTCTCAGGGGCAGGTACGCAGTATTTT TRBJ2-3 TRBV5-1 - -
CASSLGRLAVKPRSYEQYF TGTGCCAGCAGCTTGGGCCGACTAGCGGTCAAGCCCCGCTCCTACGAGCAGTACTTC TRBJ2-7 TRBV5-5 TRBD2 many
CASASFYEQYF TGTGCCAGCGCCAGCTTCTACGAGCAGTACTTC TRBJ2-7 TRBV12-3/TRBV12-4 - many
CASSESAWHGYTF TGTGCCAGCAGTGAAAGCGCCTGGCATGGCTACACCTTC TRBJ1-2 TRBV6-1 - -
CAWTPSGTEQFF TGTGCCTGGACCCCCTCCGGGACTGAGCAGTTCTTC TRBJ2-1 TRBV30 - few
CASSLQGARNEQYF TGCGCCAGCAGCTTGCAGGGGGCGAGGAACGAGCAGTACTTC TRBJ2-7 TRBV5-1 TRBD1 many
CASSYRGRLETQYF TGTGCCAGCAGTTACAGGGGGCGCCTAGAGACCCAGTACTTC TRBJ2-5 TRBV6-2/TRBV6-3 TRBD1 -
CASREDRGAEAFF TGTGCCAGTAGGGAGGACAGGGGAGCTGAAGCTTTCTTT TRBJ1-1 TRBV19 TRBD1 many
CASSLSRQGGKNIQYF TGTGCCAGCAGTTTATCGCGCCAGGGCGGCAAAAACATTCAGTACTTC TRBJ2-4 TRBV12-3/TRBV12-4 - many
CAWSRDRTGGSYNSPLHF TGTGCCTGGAGTAGGGACCGGACAGGGGGCTCCTATAATTCACCCCTCCACTTT TRBJ1-6 TRBV30 TRBD1 few
CASSERLGTSGRSSTDTQYF TGTGCCAGCAGCGAACGACTCGGGACTAGCGGGAGGTCTAGCACAGATACGCAGTATTTT TRBJ2-3 TRBV7-9 TRBD2 many
CSAKYPGGYGYTF TGCAGTGCAAAGTATCCAGGCGGCTATGGCTACACCTTC TRBJ1-2 TRBV20-1 - many